Included here is one T cell receptor (beta chain) sequence, with context. All the people who gave samples were healthy bone marrow donors. This sample was included in a study of cytomegalovirus exposure and HLA in healthy donors. Primers included in the PCR were 60 Vbeta and 13 Jbeta primers. TCRdb's copy holds only in-frame clones and misses some; the assay was immunoSEQ multiplex PCR. Of 55,000 to 85,000 clones listed, about two thirds are singletons. This sequence originates from a woman aged 40-49 years in good health and CMV-seropositive. The specimen sequenced was PBMCs.

Here the CDR3 reads CASNLDRGPPYEQYF. CDR3 bases: TGTGCCAGCAATTTAGACAGGGGTCCTCCCTACGAGCAGTACTTC. V usage is TRBV6-1 and J usage is TRBJ2-7; 8 bases line up with TRBD1. The CDR3 contains 15 residues. The V segment lost 7 bases and the J segment 2 bases; nucleotides outside the gene matches: 10. Germline V gives CDR1 MNHNS, CDR2 SASEGT.